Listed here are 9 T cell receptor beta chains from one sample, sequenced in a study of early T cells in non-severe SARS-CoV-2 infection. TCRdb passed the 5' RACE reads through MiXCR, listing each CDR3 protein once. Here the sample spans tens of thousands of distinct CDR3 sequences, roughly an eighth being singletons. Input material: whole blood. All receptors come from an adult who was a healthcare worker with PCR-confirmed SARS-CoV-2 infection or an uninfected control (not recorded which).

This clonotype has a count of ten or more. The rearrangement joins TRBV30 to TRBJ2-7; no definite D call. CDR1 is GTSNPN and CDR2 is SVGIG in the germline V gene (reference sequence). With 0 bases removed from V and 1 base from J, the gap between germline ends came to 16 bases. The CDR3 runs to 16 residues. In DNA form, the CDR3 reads TGTGCCTGGAGTGTACCACCGGAGCTGGGGTCCTACGAGCAGTACTTC. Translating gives CAWSVPPELGSYEQYF.

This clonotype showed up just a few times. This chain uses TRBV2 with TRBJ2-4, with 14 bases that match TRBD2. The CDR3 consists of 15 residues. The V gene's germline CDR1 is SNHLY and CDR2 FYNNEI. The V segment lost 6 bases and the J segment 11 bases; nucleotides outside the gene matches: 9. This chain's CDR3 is CASSAGTSGGGVQYF. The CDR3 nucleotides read TGTGCCAGCAGCGCCGGGACTAGCGGGGGAGGGGTTCAGTACTTC.

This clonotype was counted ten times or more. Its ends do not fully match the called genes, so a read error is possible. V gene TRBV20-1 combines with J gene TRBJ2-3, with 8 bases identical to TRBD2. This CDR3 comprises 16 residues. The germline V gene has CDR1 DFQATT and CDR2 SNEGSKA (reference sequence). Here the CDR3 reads CSARDSLAGFTDTQYF. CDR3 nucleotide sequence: TGCAGTGCCAGAGATAGCCTAGCGGGTTTCACAGATACGCAGTATTTT.

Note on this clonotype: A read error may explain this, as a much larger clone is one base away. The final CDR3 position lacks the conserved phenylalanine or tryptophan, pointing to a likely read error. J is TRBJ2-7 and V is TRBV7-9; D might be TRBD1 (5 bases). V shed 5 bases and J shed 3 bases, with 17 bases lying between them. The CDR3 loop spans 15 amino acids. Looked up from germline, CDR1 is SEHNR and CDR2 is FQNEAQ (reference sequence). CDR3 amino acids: CASSDEVQGNYEQYS. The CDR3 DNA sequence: TGTGCCAGCAGCGATGAGGTCCAGGGAAACTACGAGCAGTACTCC.

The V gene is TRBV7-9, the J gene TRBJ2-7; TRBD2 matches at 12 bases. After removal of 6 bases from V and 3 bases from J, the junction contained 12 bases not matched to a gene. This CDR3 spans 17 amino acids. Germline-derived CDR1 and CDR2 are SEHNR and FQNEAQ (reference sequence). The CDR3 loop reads CASRPTSGGAQSYEQYF. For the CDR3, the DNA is TGTGCCAGCAGACCGACTAGCGGGGGCGCTCAGAGCTACGAGCAGTACTTC.

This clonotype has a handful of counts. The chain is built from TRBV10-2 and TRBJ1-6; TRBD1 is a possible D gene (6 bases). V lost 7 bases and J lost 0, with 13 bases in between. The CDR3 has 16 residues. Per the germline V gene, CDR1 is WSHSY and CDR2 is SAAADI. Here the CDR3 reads CASKGQGSSYNSPLHF. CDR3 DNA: TGCGCCAGCAAGGGGCAGGGGAGCTCCTATAATTCACCCCTCCACTTT.

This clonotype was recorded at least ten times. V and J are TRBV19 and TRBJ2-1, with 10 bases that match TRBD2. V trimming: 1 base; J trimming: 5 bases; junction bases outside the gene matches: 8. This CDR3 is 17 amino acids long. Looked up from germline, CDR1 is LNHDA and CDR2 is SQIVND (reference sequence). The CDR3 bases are TGTGCCAGTAGTATAGCCGGGAGGACTAGCGGACACAATGAGCAGTTCTTC. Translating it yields CASSIAGRTSGHNEQFF.

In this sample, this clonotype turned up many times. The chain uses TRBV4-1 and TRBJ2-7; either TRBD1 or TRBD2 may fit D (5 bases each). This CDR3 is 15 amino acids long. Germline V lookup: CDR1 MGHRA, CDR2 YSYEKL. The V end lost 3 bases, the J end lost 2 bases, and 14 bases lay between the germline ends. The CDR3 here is CASSHPGTRAYEQYF. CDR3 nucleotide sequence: TGCGCCAGCAGCCACCCAGGGACCCGGGCCTACGAGCAGTACTTC.

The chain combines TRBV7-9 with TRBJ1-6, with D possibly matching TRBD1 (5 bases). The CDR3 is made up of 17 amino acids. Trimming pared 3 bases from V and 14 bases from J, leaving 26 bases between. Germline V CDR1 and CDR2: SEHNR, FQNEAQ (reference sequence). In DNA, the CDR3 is TGTGCCAGCAGCTTTGGACCAACGACAGCCCTTATTCTGGCCCTCCACTTT. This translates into CASSFGPTTALILALHF.